This TCR beta chain was captured by sequencing in a study of cytomegalovirus exposure and HLA in healthy donors. 60 Vbeta and 13 Jbeta primers were used in PCR. Using immunoSEQ multiplex PCR, the repertoire was profiled, and TCRdb retains in-frame clones only, with some absent. This table holds 150,000 or so clones, 65% to 80% found once. The V gene's germline CDR1 is SGHRS and CDR2 YFSETQ. V was cut by 0 bases and J by 2 bases, with 9 bases left in between. The CDR3 is 15 amino acids. The sample was PBMCs. The sequence derives from a man between 25 and 39 years old in good health and CMV-seronegative. The rearrangement joins TRBV5-1 to TRBJ2-1; possibly TRBD2 for D (5 bases). CDR3 loop: CASSLARGPYNEQFF. DNA of the CDR3: TGCGCCAGCAGCTTGGCCCGGGGTCCCTACAATGAGCAGTTCTTC.